The rows below give T cell receptor beta chains drawn from one sample of a study of OX40 agonist ivuxolimab in advanced cancers. The protocol was immunoSEQ multiplex PCR, while the TCRdb copy is restricted to in-frame clones and leaves out a portion. This sample carries approximately 40,000 clones, 88% of them seen once, and the ten largest clones take 9.5% to 15%. Material: CD4+ or CD8+ T cells sorted from blood, obtained in a trial of the OX40 agonist ivuxolimab. The receptors stem from an adult with an advanced solid tumor such as melanoma, head and neck, liver or kidney cancer. CDR3s include the opening cysteine and the closing phenylalanine or tryptophan. Each record gives: clone size, CDR3 length, J gene, V gene, D gene, CDR3 DNA, CDR3 protein. A D gene is named only where the DNA matches it firmly. The size of a clone is reported for some rows only, either as once, few or many, or as a class for expanded clones.

size: .
length: 12
J: TRBJ1-2
V: TRBV28
D: .
DNA: TGTGCCAGCAGTTTAGTGGACTATGGCTACACCTTC
CDR3: CASSLVDYGYTF

size: .
length: 14
J: TRBJ2-2
V: TRBV9
D: .
DNA: TGTGCCAGTAGCCCCAGCTCGAACACCGGGGAGCTGTTTTTT
CDR3: CASSPSSNTGELFF

size: .
length: 15
J: TRBJ1-1
V: TRBV27
D: .
DNA: TGTGCCAGCAGTTTTATCCCTTTCTTGAACACTGAAGCTTTCTTT
CDR3: CASSFIPFLNTEAFF

size: .
length: 15
J: TRBJ2-1
V: TRBV11-2
D: TRBD2
DNA: TGTGCCAGCACTAGGCTAGCGGGAGGATTGAATGAGCAGTTCTTC
CDR3: CASTRLAGGLNEQFF

size: .
length: 14
J: TRBJ1-1
V: TRBV7-9
D: TRBD1
DNA: TGTGCCAGCAGCTCGGACAGGGAGAACACTGAAGCTTTCTTT
CDR3: CASSSDRENTEAFF

size: .
length: 14
J: TRBJ2-1
V: TRBV2
D: TRBD2
DNA: TGTGCCAGCATCTCAGCGGGGGGGCGTCATGAGCAGTTCTTC
CDR3: CASISAGGRHEQFF

size: .
length: 15
J: TRBJ2-7
V: TRBV7-9
D: TRBD2
DNA: TGTGCCAGCAGCGCCCGACTAGCGGGAGGGTACGAGCAGTACTTC
CDR3: CASSARLAGGYEQYF

size: few
length: 16
J: TRBJ1-2
V: TRBV4-1
D: .
DNA: TGCGCCAGCAGCCCATTAACCGACGTGCTACTATATGGCTACACCTTC
CDR3: CASSPLTDVLLYGYTF

size: .
length: 15
J: TRBJ1-2
V: TRBV7-9
D: .
DNA: TGTGCCAGCAGCTTAAGTAAGGGGGTTGACTATGGCCACACCTTC
CDR3: CASSLSKGVDYGHTF

size: .
length: 13
J: TRBJ2-1
V: TRBV19
D: TRBD1
DNA: TGTGCCAGTAGTCATTCTCTCCGGGACAGGCAGTTCTTC
CDR3: CASSHSLRDRQFF

size: .
length: 16
J: TRBJ1-2
V: TRBV7-7
D: .
DNA: TGTGCTAGCAGCGCCCATTCGGGGGGGGTGCAGAGCGGCTACACCTTC
CDR3: CASSAHSGGVQSGYTF

size: once
length: 15
J: TRBJ2-7
V: TRBV7-2
D: .
DNA: TGTGCCAGCAGCTTAGAAGGTAGCGCGTGGTACGAGCAGTACTTC
CDR3: CASSLEGSAWYEQYF

size: .
length: 13
J: TRBJ2-7
V: TRBV27
D: .
DNA: TGTGCCAGCAGTTTATTACAGGGCTACGAGCAGTACTTC
CDR3: CASSLLQGYEQYF

size: .
length: 17
J: TRBJ1-2
V: TRBV5-5
D: TRBD1
DNA: TGTGCCAGCAGCCCGTCCCCCCCGACAGGGAGGGAGGATGGCTACACCTTC
CDR3: CASSPSPPTGREDGYTF

size: once
length: 17
J: TRBJ2-3
V: TRBV9
D: TRBD2
DNA: TGTGCCAGCAGCGTAGAGACTAGCGGGAGGGCGAGAGATACGCAGTATTTT
CDR3: CASSVETSGRARDTQYF

size: .
length: 11
J: TRBJ2-7
V: TRBV28
D: .
DNA: TGTGCCAGCAGCGTCCCCTACGAGCAGTACTTC
CDR3: CASSVPYEQYF